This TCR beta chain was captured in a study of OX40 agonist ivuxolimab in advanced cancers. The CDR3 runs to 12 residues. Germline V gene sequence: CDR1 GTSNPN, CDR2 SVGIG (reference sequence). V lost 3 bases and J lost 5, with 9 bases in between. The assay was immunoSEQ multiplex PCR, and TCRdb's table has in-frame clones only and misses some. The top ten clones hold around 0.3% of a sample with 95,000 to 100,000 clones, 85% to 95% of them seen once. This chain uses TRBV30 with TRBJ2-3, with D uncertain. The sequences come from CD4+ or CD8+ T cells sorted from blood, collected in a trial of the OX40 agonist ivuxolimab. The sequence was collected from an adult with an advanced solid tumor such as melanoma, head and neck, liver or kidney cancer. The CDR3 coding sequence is TGTGCCTGGAGCCGAAGTCTAGATACGCAGTATTTT. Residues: CAWSRSLDTQYF.